The subject of this entry is one T cell receptor beta chain. Seattle patient enrollment occurred during active infection, with longitudinal follow-up thereafter. CDR1 MDHEN and CDR2 SYDVKM come from the germline V gene. The length of the CDR3 is 13 residues. V lost 2 bases, J lost 7 bases, and 2 bases stayed unmatched. These data are taken from a study of blood T cell repertoires in COVID-19. On the study more broadly: PBMCs, B-cell-depleted T cells, or T cells were the source of the cDNA or gDNA that made up the material.

Per the authors' pipeline: The authors estimated nucleated cell counts from reference gene primer amplification. Using immunoSEQ multiplex PCR, the repertoire was profiled, and TCRdb retains in-frame clones only, with some absent. V and J calls and clone size are copied from that table; D and trimming were computed from the DNA. The table includes some 250,000 clones, roughly 79% detected once. This receptor was obtained from a woman older than 75 with COVID-19, enrolled during active disease. The specimen sequenced was peripheral blood. This chain joins TRBV28 and TRBJ1-2, with 9 bases matching TRBD1. CDR3 DNA: TGTGCCAGCAGTTTAACAGGGGGCAGTGGCTACACCTTC. Translation gives CASSLTGGSGYTF.